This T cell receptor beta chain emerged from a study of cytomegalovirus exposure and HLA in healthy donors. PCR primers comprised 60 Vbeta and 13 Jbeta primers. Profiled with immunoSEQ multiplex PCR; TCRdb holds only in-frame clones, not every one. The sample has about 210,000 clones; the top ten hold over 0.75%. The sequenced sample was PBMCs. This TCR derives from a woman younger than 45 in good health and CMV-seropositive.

CDR3 region: CSVAGTLTDTQYF. CDR3 nucleotide sequence: TGCAGCGTTGCAGGGACTCTCACAGATACGCAGTATTTT. The chain is built from TRBV29-1 and TRBJ2-3, with D perhaps matching TRBD2 (6 bases). CDR3 length equals 13 residues. Germline CDR1 and CDR2: SQVTM and ANQGSEA. Trimming removed 4 bases at V and 2 bases at J, with 10 bases between.